This section outlines one T cell receptor beta chain sequence together with its context. Here immunoSEQ multiplex PCR was the method, and the copy in TCRdb shows in-frame clones only, minus some. The repertoire has about 330,000 clones, under 80% of them found once; the top ten carry under 13%. The data derive from a study of shared clonotypes between healthy human individuals. Trimming pared 8 bases from V and 8 bases from J, leaving 7 bases between. The CDR3 is made up of 10 amino acids. CDR1 is MNHNS, CDR2 SASEGT, per germline. The sequencing input was memory CD4+ T cells sorted from blood. The sample's subset: CD45RA-negative fraction. The clonotype originates from a man aged 25-45 years in good health. The chain joins TRBV6-1 to TRBJ2-4; D not certain. The CDR3 coding sequence is TGTGCCAGCTTGGCCGACATTCAGTACTTC. Its protein product is CASLADIQYF.